This TCR beta chain was documented in a study of T cells in Graves' hyperthyroidism and ophthalmopathy. Many counts were recorded for this clonotype. RNA transcripts gave rise to amplified TCR beta CDR3 regions. With the HTBI primer set, the TCR CDR3 went through a first round of RT-PCR. TCRdb re-analysed the multiplex PCR reads in MiXCR, keeping a single row per CDR3 protein. The sample consists of almost 500,000 distinct CDR3 sequences, approximately 22% of them appearing once. There are 16 residues in the CDR3. Germline V gene lookup returns CDR1 SGHRS and CDR2 YFSETQ. Deletions cut 4 bases from V and 3 bases from J, with 18 bases between.

The sequenced sample consisted of blood. The receptor comes from a woman in her 70s with Graves' ophthalmopathy. V usage is TRBV5-1 and J usage is TRBJ2-3; possibly TRBD1 for D (6 bases). The CDR3 nucleotides read TGCGCCAGCAGCGCTTCTTCTTCAGGGGCAACAGATACGCAGTATTTT. Its translation is CASSASSSGATDTQYF.